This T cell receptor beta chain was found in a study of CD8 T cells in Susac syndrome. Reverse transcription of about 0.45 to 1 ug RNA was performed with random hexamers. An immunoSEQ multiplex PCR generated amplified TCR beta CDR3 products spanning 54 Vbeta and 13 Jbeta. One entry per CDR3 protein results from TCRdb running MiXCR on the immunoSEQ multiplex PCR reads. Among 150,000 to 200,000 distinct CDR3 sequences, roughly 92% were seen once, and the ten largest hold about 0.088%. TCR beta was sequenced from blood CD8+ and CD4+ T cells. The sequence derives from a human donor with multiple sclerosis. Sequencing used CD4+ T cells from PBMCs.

The CDR3 sequence is CASSSSGVMDTGELFF. CDR3 bases: TGTGCCAGCAGTTCCAGTGGGGTGATGGACACCGGGGAGCTGTTTTTT. The chain uses TRBV27 and TRBJ2-2; D is uncertain. With 4 bases removed from V and 3 bases from J, the gap between germline ends came to 15 bases. Germline V gives CDR1 MNHEY, CDR2 SMNVEV (reference sequence). CDR3 length: 16 residues.